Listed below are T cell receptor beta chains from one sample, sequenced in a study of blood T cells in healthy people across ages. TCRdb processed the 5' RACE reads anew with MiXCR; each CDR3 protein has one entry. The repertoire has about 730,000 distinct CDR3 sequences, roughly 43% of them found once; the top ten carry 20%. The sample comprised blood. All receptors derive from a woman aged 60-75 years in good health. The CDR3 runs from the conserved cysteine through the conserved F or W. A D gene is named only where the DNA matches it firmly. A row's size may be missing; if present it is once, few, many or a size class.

cdr3_nt: TGTGCCAGCAGCTTAGTTCCGGACTCCTACAATGAGCAGTTCTTC
cdr3_aa: CASSLVPDSYNEQFF
j_call: TRBJ2-1
clone_size: NA
d_call: NA
v_call: TRBV7-2

cdr3_nt: TGTGCCAGCAGCCGTCGAAACACCGGGGAGCTGTTTTTT
cdr3_aa: CASSRRNTGELFF
j_call: TRBJ2-2
clone_size: few
d_call: NA
v_call: TRBV3-1

cdr3_nt: TGTGCCAGCAGTGAACCGGGTGACTCCTACGAGCAGTACTTC
cdr3_aa: CASSEPGDSYEQYF
j_call: TRBJ2-7
clone_size: many
d_call: NA
v_call: TRBV6-1

cdr3_nt: TGTGCCAGCAACCCTAGCGGGGCGACTACCTACGAGCAGTTCTTC
cdr3_aa: CASNPSGATTYEQFF
j_call: TRBJ2-1
clone_size: NA
d_call: TRBD2
v_call: TRBV6-6

cdr3_nt: TGTGCCAGCAGAAGCCGAGCCAGCACAGATACGCAGTATTTT
cdr3_aa: CASRSRASTDTQYF
j_call: TRBJ2-3
clone_size: few
d_call: NA
v_call: TRBV12-3/TRBV12-4

cdr3_nt: TGCAGCGTCCAGTCAGGGAACACTGAAGCTTTCTTT
cdr3_aa: CSVQSGNTEAFF
j_call: TRBJ1-1
clone_size: few
d_call: NA
v_call: TRBV29-1

cdr3_nt: TGTGCCAGCACCCCCGGGACAGGGGTTTATGAGCAGTTCTTC
cdr3_aa: CASTPGTGVYEQFF
j_call: TRBJ2-1
clone_size: few
d_call: TRBD1
v_call: TRBV6-5

cdr3_nt: TGTGCCAGCAGCCTCCCGGGAGCGGAGGAATACGAGCAGTACTTC
cdr3_aa: CASSLPGAEEYEQYF
j_call: TRBJ2-7
clone_size: NA
d_call: NA
v_call: TRBV3-1

cdr3_nt: TGTGCCAGCAGTTTGAGTTACGGGGCTTTCTTT
cdr3_aa: CASSLSYGAFF
j_call: TRBJ1-1
clone_size: NA
d_call: NA
v_call: TRBV12-3/TRBV12-4

cdr3_nt: TGTGCCAGCCGAAAAAGAGGGGGGAGCCAAGAGACCCAGTACTTC
cdr3_aa: CASRKRGGSQETQYF
j_call: TRBJ2-5
clone_size: NA
d_call: NA
v_call: TRBV9

cdr3_nt: TGCAGCGTCTTAGGGACTAGCACAGATACGCAGTATTTT
cdr3_aa: CSVLGTSTDTQYF
j_call: TRBJ2-3
clone_size: many
d_call: NA
v_call: TRBV29-1

cdr3_nt: TGTGCCTGGAGTATCGCTAGCACAGATACGCAGTATTTT
cdr3_aa: CAWSIASTDTQYF
j_call: TRBJ2-3
clone_size: NA
d_call: NA
v_call: TRBV30

cdr3_nt: TGTGCCAGCAGTTTGGACAGGCGCTCCTACAATGAGCAGTTCTTC
cdr3_aa: CASSLDRRSYNEQFF
j_call: TRBJ2-1
clone_size: few
d_call: TRBD1
v_call: TRBV12-3/TRBV12-4

cdr3_nt: TGTGCCAGCAGTATAGTGGGGGGACGGGGCACCTTC
cdr3_aa: CASSIVGGRGTF
j_call: TRBJ1-2
clone_size: NA
d_call: NA
v_call: TRBV7-2

cdr3_nt: TGTGCCAGCAGCCAACGCCCACGGGGGCCGGAGACCCAGTACTTC
cdr3_aa: CASSQRPRGPETQYF
j_call: TRBJ2-5
clone_size: few
d_call: NA
v_call: TRBV7-2